This T cell receptor (beta chain) appears in the sequencing data of a study of cytomegalovirus exposure and HLA in healthy donors. The overall study: Sequencing of 150 million to 200 million T cells in an earlier analysis found 95 million to 120 million unique TCR beta sequences.

PCR primers comprised 60 Vbeta and 13 Jbeta primers. Sequencing was performed with immunoSEQ multiplex PCR; in TCRdb, only in-frame clones are kept and a portion is missing. The repertoire holds approximately 150,000 clones, with roughly 80% as singletons. Study-level results: In a later analysis, donors in an Asian-associated ancestry cluster reportedly had fewer N-insertions in productive TCRs than the cohort mean.

The germline V and J ends were trimmed by 5 bases and 4 bases, with 10 bases remaining between them. The CDR3 is 13 residues long. CDR1 is LNHDA and CDR2 is SQIVND in the germline V gene (reference sequence). Concerning this clone itself: No antigen is known for it.

V is TRBV19 and J is TRBJ2-3, with D possibly TRBD1 on 5 matching bases. Material for sequencing was PBMCs. This TCR derives from a woman between 45 and 60 years old in good health and CMV-seropositive. Here the CDR3 DNA reads TGTGCCAGTAGTGTAGGGGCTCCAGATACGCAGTATTTT. Translating gives CASSVGAPDTQYF.